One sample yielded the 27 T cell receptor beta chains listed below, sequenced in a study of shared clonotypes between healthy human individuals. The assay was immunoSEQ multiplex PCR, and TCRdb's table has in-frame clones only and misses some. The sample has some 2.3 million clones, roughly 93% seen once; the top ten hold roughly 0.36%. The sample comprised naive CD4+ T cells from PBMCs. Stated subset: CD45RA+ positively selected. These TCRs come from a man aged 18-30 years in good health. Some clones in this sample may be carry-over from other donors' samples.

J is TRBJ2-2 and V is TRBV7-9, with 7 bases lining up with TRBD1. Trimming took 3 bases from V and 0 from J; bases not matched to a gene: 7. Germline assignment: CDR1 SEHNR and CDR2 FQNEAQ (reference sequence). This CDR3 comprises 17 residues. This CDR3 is CASSFRDRQANTGELFF. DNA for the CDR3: TGTGCCAGCAGCTTCCGGGACAGACAAGCGAACACCGGGGAGCTGTTTTTT.

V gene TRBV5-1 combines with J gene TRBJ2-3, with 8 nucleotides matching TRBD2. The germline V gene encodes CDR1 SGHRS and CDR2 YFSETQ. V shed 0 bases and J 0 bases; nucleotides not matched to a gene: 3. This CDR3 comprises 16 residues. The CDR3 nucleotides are TGCGCCAGCAGCTTGGAAGGCGGGAGGAGCACAGATACGCAGTATTTT. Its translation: CASSLEGGRSTDTQYF. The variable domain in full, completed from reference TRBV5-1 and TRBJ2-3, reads KAGVTQTPRYLIKTRGQQVTLSCSPISGHRSVSWYQQTPGQGLQFLFEYFSETQRNKGNFPGRFSGRQFSNSRSEMNVSTLELGDSALYLCASSLEGGRSTDTQYFGPGTRLTVL.

CDR3 DNA sequence: TGCGCCAGCAGCTTTATCAGTGCGGGAGGGCCCGAGCAGTACTTC. It specifies CASSFISAGGPEQYF. The chain couples TRBV5-1 to TRBJ2-7; 9 bases map to TRBD2. The junction had 9 bases not matched to a gene; V was cut back by 2 bases and J by 6 bases. The CDR3 loop spans 15 amino acids. Per the germline V gene, CDR1 is SGHRS and CDR2 is YFSETQ.

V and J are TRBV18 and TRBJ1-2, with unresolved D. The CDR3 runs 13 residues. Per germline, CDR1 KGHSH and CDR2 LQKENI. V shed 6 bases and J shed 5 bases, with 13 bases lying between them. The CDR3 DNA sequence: TGTGCCAGCTCCCTCGACAACAGATATGGCTACACCTTC. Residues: CASSLDNRYGYTF. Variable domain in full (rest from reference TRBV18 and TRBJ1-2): NAGVMQNPRHLVRRRGQEARLRCSPMKGHSHVYWYRQLPEEGLKFMVYLQKENIIDESGMPKERFSAEFPKEGPSILRIQQVVRGDSAAYFCASSLDNRYGYTFGSGTRLTVV.

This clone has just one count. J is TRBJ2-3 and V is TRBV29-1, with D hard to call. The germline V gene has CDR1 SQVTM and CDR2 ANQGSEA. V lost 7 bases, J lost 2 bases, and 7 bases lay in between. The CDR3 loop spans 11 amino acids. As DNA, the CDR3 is TGCAGCGCCCTCCCCACAGATACGCAGTATTTT. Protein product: CSALPTDTQYF.

Here the CDR3 reads CASSTDSLGGGYTF. CDR3 nucleotide sequence: TGTGCCAGCAGCACTGACTCACTGGGTGGTGGCTACACCTTC. The V and J genes are TRBV6-5 and TRBJ1-2, with unresolved D. This CDR3 has 14 amino acids. CDR1 MNHEY and CDR2 SVGAGI come from the germline V gene. V lost 6 bases, J lost 7 bases, and 18 bases lay in between.

The CDR3: CASSPRTGGLIFPYF. DNA for the CDR3: TGTGCCAGCAGCCCCAGGACAGGGGGCCTCATTTTCCCGTACTTC. The chain uses TRBV7-2 and TRBJ2-7; TRBD1 matches at 11 bases. The V gene end was trimmed by 5 bases and the J gene end by 12 bases; junction bases not matched to a gene: 15. This CDR3 region has 15 residues. Germline V gives CDR1 SGHTA, CDR2 FQGNSA.

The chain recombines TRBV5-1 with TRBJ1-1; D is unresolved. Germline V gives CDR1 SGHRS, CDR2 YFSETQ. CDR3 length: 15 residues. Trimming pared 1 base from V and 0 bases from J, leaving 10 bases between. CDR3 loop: CASSLSSALNTEAFF. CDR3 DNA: TGCGCCAGCAGCTTGAGTAGTGCCTTGAACACTGAAGCTTTCTTT.

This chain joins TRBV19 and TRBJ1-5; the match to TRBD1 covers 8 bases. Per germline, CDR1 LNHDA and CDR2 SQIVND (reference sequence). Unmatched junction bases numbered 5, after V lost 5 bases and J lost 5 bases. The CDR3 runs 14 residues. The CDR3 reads CASSLTGGDQPQHF. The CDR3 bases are TGTGCCAGTAGTCTAACAGGGGGAGATCAGCCCCAGCATTTT.

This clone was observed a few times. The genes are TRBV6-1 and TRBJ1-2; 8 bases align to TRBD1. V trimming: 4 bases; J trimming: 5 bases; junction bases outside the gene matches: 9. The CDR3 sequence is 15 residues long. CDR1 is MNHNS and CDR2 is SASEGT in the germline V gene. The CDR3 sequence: CASSATGGEGYGYTF. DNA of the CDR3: TGTGCCAGCAGTGCTACAGGGGGAGAGGGGTATGGCTACACCTTC.

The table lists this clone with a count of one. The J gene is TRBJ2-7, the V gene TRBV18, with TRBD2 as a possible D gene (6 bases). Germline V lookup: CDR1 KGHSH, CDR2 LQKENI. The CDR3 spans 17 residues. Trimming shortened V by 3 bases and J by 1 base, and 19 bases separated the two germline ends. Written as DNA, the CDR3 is TGTGCCAGCTCACCCGAGGTGATGGCGGGGTTATCCTACGAGCAGTACTTC. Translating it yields CASSPEVMAGLSYEQYF. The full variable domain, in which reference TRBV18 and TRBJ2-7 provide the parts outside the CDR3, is NAGVMQNPRHLVRRRGQEARLRCSPMKGHSHVYWYRQLPEEGLKFMVYLQKENIIDESGMPKERFSAEFPKEGPSILRIQQVVRGDSAAYFCASSPEVMAGLSYEQYFGPGTRLTVT.

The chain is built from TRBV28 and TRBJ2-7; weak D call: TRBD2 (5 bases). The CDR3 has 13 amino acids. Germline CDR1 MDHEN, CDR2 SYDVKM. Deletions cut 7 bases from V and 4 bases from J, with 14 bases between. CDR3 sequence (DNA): TGTGCCAGCATTAGGGCGGGCCTATACGAGCAGTACTTC. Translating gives CASIRAGLYEQYF.

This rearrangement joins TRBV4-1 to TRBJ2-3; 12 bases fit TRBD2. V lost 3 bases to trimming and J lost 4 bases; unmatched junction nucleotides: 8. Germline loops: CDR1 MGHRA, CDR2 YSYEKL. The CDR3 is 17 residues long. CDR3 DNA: TGCGCCAGCAGCCATGGTGCTAGCGGGAGGGCCTCAGATACGCAGTATTTT. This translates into CASSHGASGRASDTQYF.

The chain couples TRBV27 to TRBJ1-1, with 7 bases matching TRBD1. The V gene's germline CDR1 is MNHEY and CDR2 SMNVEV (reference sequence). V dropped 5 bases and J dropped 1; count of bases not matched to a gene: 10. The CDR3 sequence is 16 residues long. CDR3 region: CASSPQPQGWNTEAFF. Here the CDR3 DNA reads TGTGCCAGCAGTCCACAACCACAGGGGTGGAACACTGAAGCTTTCTTT.

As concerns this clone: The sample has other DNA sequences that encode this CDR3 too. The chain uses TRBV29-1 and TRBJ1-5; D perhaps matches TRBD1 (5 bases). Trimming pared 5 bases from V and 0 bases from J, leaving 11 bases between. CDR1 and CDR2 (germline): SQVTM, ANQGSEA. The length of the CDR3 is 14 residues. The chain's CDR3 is CSVRDSYSNQPQHF. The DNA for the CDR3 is TGCAGCGTTAGAGACAGTTATAGCAATCAGCCCCAGCATTTT.

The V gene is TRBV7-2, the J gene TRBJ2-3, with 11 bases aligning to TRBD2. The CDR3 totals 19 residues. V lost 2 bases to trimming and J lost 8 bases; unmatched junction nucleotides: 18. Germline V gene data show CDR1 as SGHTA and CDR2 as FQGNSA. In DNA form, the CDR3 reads TGTGCCAGCAGCTTAACTCCACTAGCGGGAGCCCCCGGGCGTGGTACGCAGTATTTT. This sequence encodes CASSLTPLAGAPGRGTQYF. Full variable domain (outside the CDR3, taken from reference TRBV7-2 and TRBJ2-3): GAGVSQSPSNKVTEKGKDVELRCDPISGHTALYWYRQSLGQGLEFLIYFQGNSAPDKSGLPSDRFSAERTGGSVSTLTIQRTQQEDSAVYLCASSLTPLAGAPGRGTQYFGPGTRLTVL.

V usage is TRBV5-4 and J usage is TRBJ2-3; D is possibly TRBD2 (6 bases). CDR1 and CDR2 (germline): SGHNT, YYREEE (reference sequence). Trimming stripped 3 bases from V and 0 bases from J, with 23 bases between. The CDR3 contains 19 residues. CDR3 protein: CASSYATSFGHTSTDTQYF. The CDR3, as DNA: TGTGCCAGCAGCTATGCGACTAGTTTCGGGCATACTAGCACAGATACGCAGTATTTT.

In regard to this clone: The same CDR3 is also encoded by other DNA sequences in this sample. The CDR3 DNA is TGTGCCAGCAGCGTAGTTTCAGGCTCCTACGAGCAGTACTTC. Translation gives CASSVVSGSYEQYF. J is TRBJ2-7 and V is TRBV9, with D uncertain. Germline assignment: CDR1 SGDLS and CDR2 YYNGEE. Trimming removed 0 bases at V and 0 bases at J, with 7 bases between. The CDR3 is 14 residues long.

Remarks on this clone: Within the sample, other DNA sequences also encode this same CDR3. The CDR3 reads CASSPDSNTGELFF. CDR3 nucleotides: TGCGCCAGCAGCCCTGACTCTAACACCGGGGAGCTGTTTTTT. The chain joins TRBV5-1 to TRBJ2-2; D unresolved. V lost 4 bases and J 2 bases, leaving 9 bases between the germline ends. The CDR3 covers 14 residues. The germline V gene encodes CDR1 SGHRS and CDR2 YFSETQ.

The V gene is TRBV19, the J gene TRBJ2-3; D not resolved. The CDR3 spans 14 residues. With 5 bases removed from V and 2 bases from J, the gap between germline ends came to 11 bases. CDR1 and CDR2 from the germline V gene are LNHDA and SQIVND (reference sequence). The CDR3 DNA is TGTGCCAGTAGTGGTAAGAGAATCACAGATACGCAGTATTTT. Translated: CASSGKRITDTQYF.

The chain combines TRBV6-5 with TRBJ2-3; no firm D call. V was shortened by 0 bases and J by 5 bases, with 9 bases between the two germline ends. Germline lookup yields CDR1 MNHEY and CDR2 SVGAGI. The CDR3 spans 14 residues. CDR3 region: CASSYSATGDTQYF. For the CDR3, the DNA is TGTGCCAGCAGTTACTCGGCTACGGGAGATACGCAGTATTTT.

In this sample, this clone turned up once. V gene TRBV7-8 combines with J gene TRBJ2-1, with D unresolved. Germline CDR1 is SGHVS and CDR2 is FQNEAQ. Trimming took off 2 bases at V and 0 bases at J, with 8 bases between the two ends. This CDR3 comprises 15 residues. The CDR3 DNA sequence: TGTGCCAGCAGCTTATATCAAGCCTCCTACAATGAGCAGTTCTTC. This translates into CASSLYQASYNEQFF.

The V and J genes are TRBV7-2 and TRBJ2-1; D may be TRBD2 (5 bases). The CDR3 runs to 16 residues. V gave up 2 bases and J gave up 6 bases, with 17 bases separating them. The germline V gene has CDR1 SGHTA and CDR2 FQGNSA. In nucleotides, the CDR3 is TGTGCCAGCAGCTTATTAGTGGTGGACTCCCTCAATGAGCAGTTCTTC. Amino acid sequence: CASSLLVVDSLNEQFF.

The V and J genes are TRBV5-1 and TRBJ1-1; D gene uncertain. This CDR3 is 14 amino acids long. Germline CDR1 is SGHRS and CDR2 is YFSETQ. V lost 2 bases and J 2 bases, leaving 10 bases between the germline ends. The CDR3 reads CASSFMVSNTEAFF. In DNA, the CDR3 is TGCGCCAGCAGCTTCATGGTTTCAAACACTGAAGCTTTCTTT.

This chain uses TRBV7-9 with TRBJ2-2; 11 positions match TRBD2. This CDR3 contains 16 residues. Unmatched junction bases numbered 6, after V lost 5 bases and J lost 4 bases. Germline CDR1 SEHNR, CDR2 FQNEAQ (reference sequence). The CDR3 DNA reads TGTGCCAGCAGCCCTCCGGGACTAGCGGCCACCGGGGAGCTGTTTTTT. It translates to CASSPPGLAATGELFF.

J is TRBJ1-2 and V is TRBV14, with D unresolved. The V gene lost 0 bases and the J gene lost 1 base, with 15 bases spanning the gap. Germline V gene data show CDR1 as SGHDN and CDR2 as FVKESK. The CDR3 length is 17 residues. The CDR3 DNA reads TGTGCCAGCAGCCAAGACCGCTCGTCCTCTCGTAACTATGGCTACACCTTC. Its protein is CASSQDRSSSRNYGYTF.

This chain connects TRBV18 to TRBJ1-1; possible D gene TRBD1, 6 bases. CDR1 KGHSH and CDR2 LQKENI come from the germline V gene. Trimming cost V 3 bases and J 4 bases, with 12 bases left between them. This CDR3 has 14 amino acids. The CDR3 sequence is CASSPDSLGTEAFF. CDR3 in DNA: TGTGCCAGCTCACCGGACAGCTTGGGCACTGAAGCTTTCTTT.